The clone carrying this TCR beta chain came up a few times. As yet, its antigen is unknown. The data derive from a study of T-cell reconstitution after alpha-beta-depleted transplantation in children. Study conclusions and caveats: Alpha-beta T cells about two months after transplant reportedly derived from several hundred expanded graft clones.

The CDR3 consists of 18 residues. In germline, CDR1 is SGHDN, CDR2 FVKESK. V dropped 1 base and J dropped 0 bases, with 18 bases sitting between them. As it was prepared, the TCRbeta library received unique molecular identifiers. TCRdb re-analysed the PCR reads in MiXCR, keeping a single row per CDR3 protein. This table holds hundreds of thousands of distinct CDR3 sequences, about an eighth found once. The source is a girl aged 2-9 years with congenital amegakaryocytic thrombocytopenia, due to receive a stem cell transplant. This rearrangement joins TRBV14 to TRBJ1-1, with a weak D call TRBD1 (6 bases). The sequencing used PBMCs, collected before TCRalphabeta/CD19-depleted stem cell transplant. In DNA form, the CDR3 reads TGTGCCAGCAGCCAAGCCATCTTAGGGGGGAGGATGAACACTGAAGCTTTCTTT. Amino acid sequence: CASSQAILGGRMNTEAFF.